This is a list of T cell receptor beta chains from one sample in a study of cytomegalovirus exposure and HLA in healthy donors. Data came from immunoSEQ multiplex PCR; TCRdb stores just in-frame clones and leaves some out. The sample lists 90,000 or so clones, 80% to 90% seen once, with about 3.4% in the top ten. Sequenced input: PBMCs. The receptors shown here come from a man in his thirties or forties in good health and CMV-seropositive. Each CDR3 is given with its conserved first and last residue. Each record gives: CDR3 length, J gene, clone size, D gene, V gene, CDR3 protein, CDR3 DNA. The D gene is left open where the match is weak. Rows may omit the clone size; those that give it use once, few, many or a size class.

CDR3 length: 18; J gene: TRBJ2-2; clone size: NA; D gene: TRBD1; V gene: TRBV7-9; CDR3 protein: CASSLEESGGDNTGELFF; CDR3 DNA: TGTGCCAGCAGCTTAGAGGAGTCAGGGGGCGATAACACCGGGGAGCTGTTTTTT
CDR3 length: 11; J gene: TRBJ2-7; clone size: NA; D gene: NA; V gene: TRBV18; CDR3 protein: CASSPRFEQYF; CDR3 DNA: TGTGCCAGCTCACCACGGTTCGAGCAGTACTTC
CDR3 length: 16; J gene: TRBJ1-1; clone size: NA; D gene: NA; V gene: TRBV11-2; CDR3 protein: CASSLAGVGMNTEAFF; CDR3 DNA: TGTGCCAGCAGCTTAGCGGGGGTTGGGATGAACACTGAAGCTTTCTTT
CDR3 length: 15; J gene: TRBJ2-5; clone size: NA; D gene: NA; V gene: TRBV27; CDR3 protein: CASSSVRWLQETQYF; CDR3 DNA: TGTGCCAGCAGTTCCGTCCGTTGGCTTCAAGAGACCCAGTACTTC
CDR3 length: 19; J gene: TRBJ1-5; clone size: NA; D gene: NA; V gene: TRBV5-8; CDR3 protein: CASSVGLLPGGATGQPQHF; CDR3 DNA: TGTGCCAGCAGTGTTGGATTGCTGCCGGGGGGCGCGACGGGTCAGCCCCAGCATTTT
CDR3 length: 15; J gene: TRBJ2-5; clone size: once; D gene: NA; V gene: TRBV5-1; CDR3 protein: CASRPTGGLGETQYF; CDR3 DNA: TGCGCCAGCAGGCCGACAGGAGGCTTAGGGGAGACCCAGTACTTC
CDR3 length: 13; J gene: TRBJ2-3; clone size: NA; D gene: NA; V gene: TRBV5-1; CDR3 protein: CASSPGVADTQYF; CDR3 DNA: TGCGCCAGCAGCCCCGGGGTAGCGGATACGCAGTATTTT
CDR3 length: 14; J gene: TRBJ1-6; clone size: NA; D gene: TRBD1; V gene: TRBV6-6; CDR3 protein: CASSPTGGRSPLHF; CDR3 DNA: TGTGCCAGCAGCCCGACAGGGGGGCGCTCACCCCTCCACTTT
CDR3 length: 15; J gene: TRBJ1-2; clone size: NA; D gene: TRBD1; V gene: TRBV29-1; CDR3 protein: CSVEDQGQGNYGYTF; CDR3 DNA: TGCAGCGTTGAAGATCAAGGACAGGGGAACTATGGCTACACCTTC
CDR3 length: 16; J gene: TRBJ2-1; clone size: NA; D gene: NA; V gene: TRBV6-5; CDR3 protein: CASSFSGSSPYNEQFF; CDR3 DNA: TGTGCCAGCAGTTTCTCCGGGAGTTCCCCCTACAATGAGCAGTTCTTC
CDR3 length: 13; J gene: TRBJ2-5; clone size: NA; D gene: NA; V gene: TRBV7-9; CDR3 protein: CASSLVGGETQYF; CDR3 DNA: TGTGCCAGCAGCTTAGTTGGGGGGGAGACCCAGTACTTC
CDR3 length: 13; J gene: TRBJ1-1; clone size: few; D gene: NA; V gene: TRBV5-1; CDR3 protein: CASGENLNTEAFF; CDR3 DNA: TGCGCCAGCGGGGAGAACCTGAACACTGAAGCTTTCTTT
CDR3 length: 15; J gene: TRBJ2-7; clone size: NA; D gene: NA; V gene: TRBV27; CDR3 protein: CASSLSGGIPYEQYF; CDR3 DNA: TGTGCCAGCAGTTTATCCGGCGGGATCCCCTACGAGCAGTACTTC
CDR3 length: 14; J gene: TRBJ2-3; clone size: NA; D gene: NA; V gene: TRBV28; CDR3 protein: CASTPREIWDTQYF; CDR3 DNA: TGTGCCAGCACGCCCCGGGAGATTTGGGATACGCAGTATTTT
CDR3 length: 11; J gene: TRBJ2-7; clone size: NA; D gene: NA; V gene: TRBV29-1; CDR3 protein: CSVGTVYEQYF; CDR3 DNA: TGCAGCGTGGGGACTGTTTACGAGCAGTACTTC
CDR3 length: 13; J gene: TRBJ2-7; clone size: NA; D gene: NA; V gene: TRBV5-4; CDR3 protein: CASSLGGKDEQYF; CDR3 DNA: TGTGCCAGCAGCTTGGGCGGGAAGGACGAGCAGTACTTC
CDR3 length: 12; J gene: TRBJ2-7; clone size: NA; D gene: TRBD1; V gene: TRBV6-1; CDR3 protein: CASRGQGYEQYF; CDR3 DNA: TGTGCCAGCAGGGGACAGGGCTACGAGCAGTACTTC
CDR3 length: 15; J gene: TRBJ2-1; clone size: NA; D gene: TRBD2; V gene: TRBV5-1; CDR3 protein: CASSLLREGYHEQFF; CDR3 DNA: TGCGCCAGCAGCTTGTTGCGGGAGGGATACCATGAGCAGTTCTTC
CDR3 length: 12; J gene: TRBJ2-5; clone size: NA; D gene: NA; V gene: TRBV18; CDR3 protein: CASSPPQETQYF; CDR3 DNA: TGTGCCAGCTCCCCCCCACAAGAGACCCAGTACTTC
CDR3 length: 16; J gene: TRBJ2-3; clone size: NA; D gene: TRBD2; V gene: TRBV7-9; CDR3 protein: CASRGGTSGIMDTQYF; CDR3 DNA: TGTGCCAGCAGGGGGGGGACTAGCGGGATAATGGATACGCAGTATTTT
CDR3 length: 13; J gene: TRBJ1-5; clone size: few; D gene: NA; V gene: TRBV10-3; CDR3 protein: CATNRGFNQPQHF; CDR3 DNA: TGTGCCACCAACCGAGGATTCAATCAGCCCCAGCATTTT
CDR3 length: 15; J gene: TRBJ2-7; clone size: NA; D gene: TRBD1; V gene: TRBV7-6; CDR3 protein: CASSLVAGGAGEQYF; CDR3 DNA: TGTGCCAGCAGCTTAGTGGCAGGGGGCGCGGGGGAGCAGTACTTC
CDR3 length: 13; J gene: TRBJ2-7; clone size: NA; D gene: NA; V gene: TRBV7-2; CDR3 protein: CASSLVAQYEQYF; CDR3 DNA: TGTGCCAGCAGCTTAGTTGCACAATACGAGCAGTACTTC
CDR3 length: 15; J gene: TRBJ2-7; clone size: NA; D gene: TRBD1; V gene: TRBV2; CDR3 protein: CASSDVDRDSYEQYF; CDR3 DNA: TGTGCCAGCAGTGATGTGGACAGGGATTCCTACGAGCAGTACTTC
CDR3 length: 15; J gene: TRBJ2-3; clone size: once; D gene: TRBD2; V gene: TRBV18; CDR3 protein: CASLERSGRINAQYF; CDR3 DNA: TGTGCCAGCCTAGAGAGGAGCGGGAGAATTAATGCGCAGTATTTT
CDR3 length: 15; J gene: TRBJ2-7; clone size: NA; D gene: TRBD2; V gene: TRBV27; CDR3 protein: CASSLSGLAAYEQYF; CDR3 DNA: TGTGCCAGCAGTTTATCCGGACTAGCGGCCTACGAGCAGTACTTC
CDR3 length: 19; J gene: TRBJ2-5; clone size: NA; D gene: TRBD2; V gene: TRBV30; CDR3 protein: CAWSVASGRARVVGETQYF; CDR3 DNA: TGTGCCTGGAGTGTCGCTAGCGGGAGGGCTCGGGTTGTGGGGGAGACCCAGTACTTC
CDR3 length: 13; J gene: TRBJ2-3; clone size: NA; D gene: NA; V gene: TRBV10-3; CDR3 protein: CAIRAGSTDTQYF; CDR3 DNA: TGTGCCATCAGGGCGGGATCCACAGATACGCAGTATTTT
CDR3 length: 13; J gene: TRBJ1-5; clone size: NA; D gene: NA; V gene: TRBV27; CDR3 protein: CATSRSGNQPQHF; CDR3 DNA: TGTGCCACCTCGAGGAGTGGCAATCAGCCCCAGCATTTT
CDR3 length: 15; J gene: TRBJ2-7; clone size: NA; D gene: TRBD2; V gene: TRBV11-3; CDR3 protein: CASSLGLAGVYEQYF; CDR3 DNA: TGTGCCAGCAGCCTTGGACTAGCGGGTGTCTACGAGCAGTACTTC
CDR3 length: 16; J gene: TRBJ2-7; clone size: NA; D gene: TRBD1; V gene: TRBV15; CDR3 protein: CATSSLGIGQGSEQYF; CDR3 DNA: TGCGCCACCAGCTCTCTAGGGATCGGACAGGGAAGCGAGCAGTACTTC
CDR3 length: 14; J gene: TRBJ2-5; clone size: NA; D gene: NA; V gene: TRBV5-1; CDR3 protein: CASSAPGGVETQYF; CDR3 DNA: TGCGCCAGCAGCGCCCCGGGGGGCGTCGAGACCCAGTACTTC
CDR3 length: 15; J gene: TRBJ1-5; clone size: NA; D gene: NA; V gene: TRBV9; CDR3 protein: CASSVGGLSNQPQHF; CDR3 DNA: TGTGCCAGCAGCGTAGGGGGGCTGAGCAATCAGCCCCAGCATTTT
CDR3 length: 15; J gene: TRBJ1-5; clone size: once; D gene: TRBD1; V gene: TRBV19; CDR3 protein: CASRSQGASNQPQHF; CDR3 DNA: TGTGCCAGTAGGAGTCAGGGGGCGAGCAATCAGCCCCAGCATTTT
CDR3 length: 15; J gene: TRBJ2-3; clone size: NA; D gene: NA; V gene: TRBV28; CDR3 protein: CATSDGHSYTDTQYF; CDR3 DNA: TGTGCCACCTCCGATGGCCACAGCTACACAGATACGCAGTATTTT
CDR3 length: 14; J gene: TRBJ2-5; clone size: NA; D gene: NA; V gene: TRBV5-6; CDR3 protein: CASSLGGYQETQYF; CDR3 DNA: TGTGCCAGCAGCTTGGGAGGGTACCAAGAGACCCAGTACTTC
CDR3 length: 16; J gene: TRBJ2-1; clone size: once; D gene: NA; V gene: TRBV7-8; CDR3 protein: CASSKYRDQPFNEQFF; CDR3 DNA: TGTGCCAGCAGCAAATACCGGGATCAGCCTTTCAATGAGCAGTTCTTC
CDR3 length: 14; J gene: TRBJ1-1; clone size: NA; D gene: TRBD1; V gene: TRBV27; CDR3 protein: CASSSRTGVPEAFF; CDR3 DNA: TGTGCCAGCAGTTCGCGTACAGGGGTCCCCGAAGCTTTCTTT
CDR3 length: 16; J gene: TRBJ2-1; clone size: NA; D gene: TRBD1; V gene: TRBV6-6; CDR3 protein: CASITTGTGYNNEQFF; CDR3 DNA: TGTGCCAGCATTACTACCGGGACAGGTTATAACAATGAGCAGTTCTTC
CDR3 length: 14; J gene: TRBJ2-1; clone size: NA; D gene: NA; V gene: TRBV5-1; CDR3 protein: CASSLGQSYNEQFF; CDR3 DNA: TGCGCCAGCAGCTTAGGACAGTCCTACAATGAGCAGTTCTTC
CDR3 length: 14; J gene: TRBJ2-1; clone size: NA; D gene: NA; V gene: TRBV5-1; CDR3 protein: CASSLVRGNNEQFF; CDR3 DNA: TGCGCCAGCAGCTTGGTTCGGGGGAACAATGAGCAGTTCTTC
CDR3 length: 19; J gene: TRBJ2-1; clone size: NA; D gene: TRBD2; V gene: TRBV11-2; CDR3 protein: CASSRLSGSASNSYNEQFF; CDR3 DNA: TGTGCCAGCAGTCGTCTGAGCGGGAGCGCTTCAAACTCCTACAATGAGCAGTTCTTC
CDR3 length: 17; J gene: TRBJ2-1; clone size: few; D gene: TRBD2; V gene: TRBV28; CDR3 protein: CASSAPPSGGSYNEQFF; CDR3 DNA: TGTGCCAGCAGTGCGCCCCCTAGCGGGGGTTCCTACAATGAGCAGTTCTTC
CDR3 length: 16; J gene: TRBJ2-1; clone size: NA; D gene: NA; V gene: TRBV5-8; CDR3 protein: CASSFPGSEVSNEQFF; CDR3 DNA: TGTGCCAGCAGCTTTCCGGGGAGCGAAGTAAGCAATGAGCAGTTCTTC
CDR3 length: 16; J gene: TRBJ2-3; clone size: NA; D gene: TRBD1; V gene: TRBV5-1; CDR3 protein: CASGGDRGTSTDTQYF; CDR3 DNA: TGCGCCAGCGGAGGGGACAGGGGAACTAGCACAGATACGCAGTATTTT
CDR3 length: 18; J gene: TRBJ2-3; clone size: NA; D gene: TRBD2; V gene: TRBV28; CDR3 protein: CASSGTSGRPWGADTQYF; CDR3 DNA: TGTGCCAGCAGTGGGACTAGCGGGCGTCCCTGGGGTGCGGATACGCAGTATTTT
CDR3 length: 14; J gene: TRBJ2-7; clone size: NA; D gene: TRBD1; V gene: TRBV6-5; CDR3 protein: CASSTRTGPYEQYF; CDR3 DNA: TGTGCCAGCAGTACCCGGACAGGCCCATACGAGCAGTACTTC
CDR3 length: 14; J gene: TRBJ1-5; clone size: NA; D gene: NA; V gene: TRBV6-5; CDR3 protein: CASSPTDSNQPQHF; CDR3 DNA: TGTGCCAGCAGCCCGACAGATAGCAATCAGCCCCAGCATTTT
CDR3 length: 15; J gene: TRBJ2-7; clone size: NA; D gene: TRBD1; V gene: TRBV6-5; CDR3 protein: CASSYSIAGGYEQYF; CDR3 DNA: TGTGCCAGCAGTTACTCGATAGCAGGGGGCTACGAGCAGTACTTC
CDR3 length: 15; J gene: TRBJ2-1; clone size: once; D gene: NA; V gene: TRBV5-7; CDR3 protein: CASPLVGSSYNEQFF; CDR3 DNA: TGTGCCAGCCCCCTCGTGGGGAGCTCCTACAATGAGCAGTTCTTC
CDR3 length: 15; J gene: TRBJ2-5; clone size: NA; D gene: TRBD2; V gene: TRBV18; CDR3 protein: CASSLLAGGRETQYF; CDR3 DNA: TGTGCCAGCTCACTCCTAGCGGGAGGGCGAGAGACCCAGTACTTC
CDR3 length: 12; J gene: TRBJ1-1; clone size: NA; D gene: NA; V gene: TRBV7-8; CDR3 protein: CANAQINTEAFF; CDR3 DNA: TGTGCCAACGCACAGATCAACACTGAAGCTTTCTTT
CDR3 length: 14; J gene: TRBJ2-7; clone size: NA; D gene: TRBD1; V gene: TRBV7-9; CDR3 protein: CASSLTGGMDEQYF; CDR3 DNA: TGTGCCAGCAGCTTAACAGGGGGCATGGACGAGCAGTACTTC
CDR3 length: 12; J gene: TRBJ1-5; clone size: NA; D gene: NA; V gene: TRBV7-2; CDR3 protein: CASSLFGQPQHF; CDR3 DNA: TGTGCCAGCAGCTTATTCGGGCAGCCCCAGCATTTT
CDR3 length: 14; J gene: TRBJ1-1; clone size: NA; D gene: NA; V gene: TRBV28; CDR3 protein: CASGIPQGRTEAFF; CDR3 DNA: TGTGCCAGCGGAATCCCCCAGGGGCGTACTGAAGCTTTCTTT
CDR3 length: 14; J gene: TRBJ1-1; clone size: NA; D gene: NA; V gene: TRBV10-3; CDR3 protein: CAISEPGVNTEAFF; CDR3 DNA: TGTGCCATCAGTGAGCCAGGGGTAAACACTGAAGCTTTCTTT
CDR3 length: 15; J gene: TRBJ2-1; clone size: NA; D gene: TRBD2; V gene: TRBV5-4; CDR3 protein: CASSRGLAGVHEQFF; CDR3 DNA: TGTGCCAGCAGCAGGGGACTAGCGGGAGTACATGAGCAGTTCTTC
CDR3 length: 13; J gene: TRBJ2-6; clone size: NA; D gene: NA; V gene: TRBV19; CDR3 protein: CASSTSGANVLTF; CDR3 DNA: TGTGCCAGTAGCACATCTGGGGCCAACGTCCTGACTTTC
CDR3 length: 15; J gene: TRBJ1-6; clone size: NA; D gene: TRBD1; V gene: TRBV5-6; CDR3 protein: CASSFRDRENSPLYF; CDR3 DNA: TGTGCCAGCAGCTTCCGGGACAGAGAAAATTCACCCCTCTACTTT
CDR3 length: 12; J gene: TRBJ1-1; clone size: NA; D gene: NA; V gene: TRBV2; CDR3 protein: CASSGGPTKAFF; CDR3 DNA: TGTGCCAGCAGTGGAGGCCCTACAAAAGCTTTCTTT